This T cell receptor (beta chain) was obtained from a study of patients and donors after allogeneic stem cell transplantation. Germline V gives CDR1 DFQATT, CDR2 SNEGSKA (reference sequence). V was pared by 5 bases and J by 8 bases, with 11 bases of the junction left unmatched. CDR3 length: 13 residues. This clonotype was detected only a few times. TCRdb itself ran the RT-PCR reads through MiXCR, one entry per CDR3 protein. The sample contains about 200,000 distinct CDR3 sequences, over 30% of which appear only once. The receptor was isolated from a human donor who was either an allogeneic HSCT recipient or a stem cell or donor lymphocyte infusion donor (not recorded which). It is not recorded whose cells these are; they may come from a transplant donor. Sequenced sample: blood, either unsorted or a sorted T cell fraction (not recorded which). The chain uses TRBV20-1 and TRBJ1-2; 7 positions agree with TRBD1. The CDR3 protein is CSAPRNRGLGYTF. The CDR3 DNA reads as TGCAGTGCTCCTAGAAACAGGGGTTTGGGCTACACCTTC.